This entry lists 27 T cell receptor beta chains sequenced from one sample in a study of a mutant IDH1 vaccine in newly diagnosed glioma. Their antigens remain unidentified. Time point described: week 23, last vaccination. Vaccination comprised doses that each held 300 ug of mutant IDH1 20-mer peptide, plus topical imiquimod. Some clones are missing from TCRdb's copy, which holds only in-frame ones; the method was immunoSEQ multiplex PCR. Found here are approximately 67,000 clones, nearly 85% of them singletons; the top ten hold 10% to 15%. Material: PBMCs, obtained from a glioma patient whose treatment included an IDH1 peptide vaccine. Receptors were obtained from a man aged 18 to 29 with glioma.

This clone was found a few times. The chain recombines TRBV29-1 with TRBJ2-5; D is possibly TRBD2 (5 bases). CDR1 and CDR2 (germline): SQVTM, ANQGSEA. Trimming cost V 4 bases and J 5 bases, with 11 bases left between them. This CDR3 has 12 amino acids. In nucleotides, the CDR3 is TGCAGCGTTGTCCCCTCGGGGGAGACCCAGTACTTC. Translating gives CSVVPSGETQYF.

This rearrangement joins TRBV4-3 to TRBJ1-2; 7 bases fit TRBD1. The CDR3 contains 14 residues. Trimming at V came to 5 bases and at J to 8 bases, leaving 11 bases not matched to a gene. Germline V gives CDR1 LGHNA, CDR2 YSLEER. The chain's CDR3 is CASSEATTGNGYTF. Here the CDR3 DNA reads TGCGCCAGCAGCGAGGCTACGACAGGGAACGGCTACACCTTC.

The rearrangement joins TRBV7-6 to TRBJ2-7, with 9 bases lining up with TRBD2. This CDR3 contains 15 residues. V dropped 1 base and J dropped 6; count of bases not matched to a gene: 7. Germline loops: CDR1 SGHVS, CDR2 FNYEAQ. CDR3 coding DNA: TGTGCCAGCAGCTTAGTTAGCGGGGGAGTAAGCGAGCAGTACTTC. This encodes CASSLVSGGVSEQYF.

This clone is labeled as large. The chain combines TRBV4-3 with TRBJ1-1; D not resolved. The V end lost 1 base, the J end lost 3 bases, and 12 bases lay between the germline ends. Germline lookup yields CDR1 LGHNA and CDR2 YSLEER. This CDR3 contains 15 residues. CDR3 sequence reads: CASSQGAVTHTEAFF. The CDR3 DNA sequence: TGCGCCAGCAGCCAAGGGGCGGTGACCCACACTGAAGCTTTCTTT.

V and J are TRBV6-6 and TRBJ1-5; D remains unclear. Trimming pared 4 bases from V and 4 bases from J, leaving 8 bases between. Germline assignment: CDR1 MNHNY and CDR2 SVGAGI (reference sequence). The CDR3 loop spans 13 amino acids. The CDR3 spells CASSSMGNQPQHF. The CDR3 nucleotides are TGTGCCAGCAGTTCAATGGGTAATCAGCCCCAGCATTTT.

The chain couples TRBV27 to TRBJ2-7; D ambiguous. Per the germline V gene, CDR1 is MNHEY and CDR2 is SMNVEV (reference sequence). Trimming removed 2 bases from V and 3 bases from J, with 11 bases in between. The CDR3 consists of 14 residues. CDR3 loop: CASSLRSRNYEQYF. In DNA form, the CDR3 reads TGTGCCAGCAGTTTAAGGTCTAGAAACTACGAGCAGTACTTC.

This clone turned up a few times. The chain carries TRBV6-1 and TRBJ1-5, with D hard to call. Germline lookup yields CDR1 MNHNS and CDR2 SASEGT. This CDR3 is built from 12 residues. V gave up 5 bases and J gave up 1 base, with 3 bases separating them. Written as DNA, the CDR3 is TGTGCCAGCAGTCAGAGCAATCAGCCCCAGCATTTT. Its translation is CASSQSNQPQHF.

The chain uses TRBV5-1 and TRBJ2-7; 12 bases are a match to TRBD1. Trimming removed 3 bases from V and 2 bases from J; junction bases left unmatched: 9. This CDR3 contains 17 residues. CDR1 and CDR2 from the germline V gene are SGHRS and YFSETQ. CDR3 sequence: CASSWRSGTGGTYEQYF. The DNA of the CDR3 is TGCGCCAGCAGCTGGCGCTCCGGGACAGGGGGCACCTACGAGCAGTACTTC.

The chain joins TRBV4-1 to TRBJ1-6; a possible D gene is TRBD1 (5 bases). CDR1 and CDR2 (germline): MGHRA, YSYEKL. CDR3 size: 15 residues. The ends were cut back, 4 bases at V and 1 base at J, with 8 bases in the middle. CDR3 region: CASSPTGSYNSPLHF. The CDR3 DNA sequence: TGCGCCAGCAGCCCTACAGGTTCCTATAATTCACCCCTCCACTTT.

The chain is built from TRBV2 and TRBJ2-3, with TRBD2 matching over 7 bases. V shed 6 bases, J shed 0 bases, and the junction held 6 bases outside the gene matches. From germline, CDR1 is SNHLY and CDR2 FYNNEI. CDR3 size: 15 residues. In DNA form, the CDR3 reads TGTGCCAGCAGATTGACTAGCAGTAGCACAGATACGCAGTATTTT. As protein: CASRLTSSSTDTQYF.

The CDR3 protein is CASSTRHRGNQPQHF. The CDR3 DNA follows: TGTGCCAGCAGCACCCGACATCGGGGCAATCAGCCCCAGCATTTT. The chain couples TRBV5-8 to TRBJ1-5; D remains unclear. Germline V gene sequence: CDR1 SGHTS, CDR2 YDEGEE. Trimming left V 4 bases short and J 2 bases short, with 13 bases between. CDR3 length equals 15 residues.

The chain has TRBV7-8 and TRBJ2-7, with D perhaps TRBD2 (6 bases). Trimming shortened V by 8 bases and J by 4 bases, and 27 bases separated the two germline ends. CDR3 length: 17 amino acids. CDR1 and CDR2 (germline): SGHVS, FQNEAQ. The CDR3 nucleotides are TGTGCCAGCGGGGTGACGGCACTAGCCCAAACGGGGTACGAGCAGTACTTC. Its protein is CASGVTALAQTGYEQYF. The full variable domain, its missing parts supplied by reference TRBV7-8 and TRBJ2-7, is GAGVSQSPRYKVAKRGQDVALRCDPISGHVSLFWYQQALGQGPEFLTYFQNEAQLDKSGLPSDRFFAERPEGSVSTLKIQRTQQEDSAVYLCASGVTALAQTGYEQYFGPGTRLTVT.

This clone came up once. This sequence joins TRBV4-3 and TRBJ2-2; D assignment may be TRBD1 or TRBD2 (6 bases each). This CDR3 contains 16 residues. Per the germline V gene, CDR1 is LGHNA and CDR2 is YSLEER. Deletions cut 0 bases from V and 7 bases from J, with 15 bases between. CDR3 coding DNA: TGCGCCAGCAGCCAAGATCGCGGGACACGATACGGGGAGCTGTTTTTT. The encoded protein is CASSQDRGTRYGELFF.

V usage is TRBV6-5 and J usage is TRBJ2-5, with 10 bases aligning to TRBD2. This CDR3 contains 15 residues. The V gene's germline CDR1 is MNHEY and CDR2 SVGAGI. Unmatched junction bases numbered 8, after V lost 6 bases and J lost 4 bases. The CDR3: CASRLAGLGGETQYF. DNA for the CDR3: TGTGCCAGCAGACTAGCGGGATTAGGCGGAGAGACCCAGTACTTC.

This chain joins TRBV5-1 and TRBJ1-2, with 7 positions matching TRBD1. This CDR3 region has 13 residues. Per germline, CDR1 SGHRS and CDR2 YFSETQ. J lost 7 bases, V lost 4 bases, and 7 bases had no gene match. CDR3 residues: CASSPGTAAGYTF. The CDR3 DNA reads as TGCGCCAGCAGCCCGGGGACAGCCGCTGGCTACACCTTC.

The chain employs TRBV30 and TRBJ2-2; 9 bases match TRBD1. The CDR3 length is 16 residues. Losses at the gene ends were 0 bases for V and 5 bases for J; bases not matched to a gene: 7. Germline values: CDR1 GTSNPN, CDR2 SVGIG (reference sequence). DNA for the CDR3: TGTGCCTGGAGTGTACCTAAGACAGGGGGGACCGGGGAGCTGTTTTTT. As protein: CAWSVPKTGGTGELFF. Full variable domain (remainder filled in from reference TRBV30 and TRBJ2-2): SQTIHQWPATLVQPVGSPLSLECTVEGTSNPNLYWYRQAAGRGLQLLFYSVGIGQISSEVPQNLSASRPQDRQFILSSKKLLLSDSGFYLCAWSVPKTGGTGELFFGEGSRLTVL.

The chain joins TRBV9 to TRBJ1-2; a possible D gene is TRBD1 (5 bases). CDR3 length equals 16 residues. The germline V gene encodes CDR1 SGDLS and CDR2 YYNGEE. Trimming removed 3 bases from V and 1 base from J, with 16 bases in between. CDR3 loop: CASSATPVTDNYGYTF. The CDR3 nucleotides are TGTGCCAGCAGCGCCACCCCCGTGACAGATAACTATGGCTACACCTTC.

This chain links TRBV6-5 with TRBJ1-3, with D perhaps matching TRBD1 (5 bases). V gave up 0 bases and J gave up 0 bases, with 9 bases separating them. The CDR3 spans 16 residues. From germline, CDR1 is MNHEY and CDR2 SVGAGI. The CDR3 bases are TGTGCCAGCAGTTACTCGGCAGGGCTCTCTGGAAACACCATATATTTT. It codes for CASSYSAGLSGNTIYF.

The chain couples TRBV30 to TRBJ2-3; 7 bases are a match to TRBD1. This CDR3 has 13 amino acids. Germline CDR1 and CDR2: GTSNPN and SVGIG (reference sequence). The trim removed 4 bases at V and 2 bases at J, leaving 3 bases unmatched. The CDR3 DNA sequence: TGTGCCTGGAACAGGGGCGTCACAGATACGCAGTATTTT. It yields the protein CAWNRGVTDTQYF. The full variable domain, in which reference TRBV30 and TRBJ2-3 provide the parts outside the CDR3, is SQTIHQWPATLVQPVGSPLSLECTVEGTSNPNLYWYRQAAGRGLQLLFYSVGIGQISSEVPQNLSASRPQDRQFILSSKKLLLSDSGFYLCAWNRGVTDTQYFGPGTRLTVL.

This clone was recorded a few times. The V call is TRBV5-1, the J call TRBJ1-1; 8 nucleotides agree with TRBD1. Germline values: CDR1 SGHRS, CDR2 YFSETQ. This CDR3 contains 14 residues. Unmatched junction bases numbered 7, after V lost 4 bases and J lost 5 bases. The CDR3: CASSGGQGYTEAFF. CDR3 nucleotides: TGCGCCAGCAGCGGCGGACAGGGATATACTGAAGCTTTCTTT.

The V and J genes are TRBV11-2 and TRBJ1-4; D is undetermined. Germline CDR1 reads SGHAT; CDR2 reads FQNNGV. V lost 5 bases and J 2 bases, leaving 9 bases between the germline ends. The CDR3 spans 14 residues. CDR3: CASSGWATNEKLFF. In nucleotides, the CDR3 is TGTGCCAGCAGCGGATGGGCCACTAATGAAAAACTGTTTTTT.

The V and J genes are TRBV19 and TRBJ1-2, with 7 positions matching TRBD1. The germline V gene encodes CDR1 LNHDA and CDR2 SQIVND (reference sequence). V shed 6 bases and J 8 bases; nucleotides not matched to a gene: 9. CDR3 length: 13 amino acids. The chain's CDR3 is CASSIKQGKGYTF. The CDR3 DNA is TGTGCCAGTAGCATAAAACAGGGGAAAGGCTACACCTTC.

This clone was seen a few times. The CDR3, as DNA: TGTGCCAGCAGTGCCCGGACAGGGGGATATCAGCCCCAGCATTTT. It is translated as CASSARTGGYQPQHF. The chain has TRBV6-1 and TRBJ1-5, with 10 bases that match TRBD1. Germline loops: CDR1 MNHNS, CDR2 SASEGT. The CDR3 sequence is 15 residues long. J gave up 5 bases and V 4 bases, and 5 bases lay outside the gene matches.

This clone was seen more than once but under ten times. The V and J genes are TRBV4-1 and TRBJ1-5, with D unresolved. CDR1 and CDR2 from the germline V gene are MGHRA and YSYEKL. Trimming shortened V by 0 bases and J by 0 bases, and 12 bases separated the two germline ends. This CDR3 is built from 17 residues. In DNA form, the CDR3 reads TGCGCCAGCAGCCAAGACCCCCTAGGCAGTAGCAATCAGCCCCAGCATTTT. It yields the protein CASSQDPLGSSNQPQHF.

The V call is TRBV14, the J call TRBJ1-6; tentative D call: TRBD1 (6 bases). This CDR3 is 16 amino acids long. The germline V gene encodes CDR1 SGHDN and CDR2 FVKESK. The V gene lost 4 bases and the J gene lost 0 bases, with 10 bases spanning the gap. CDR3 DNA: TGTGCCAGCAGCCTGGACAGTTTCTCCTATAATTCACCCCTCCACTTT. The encoded protein is CASSLDSFSYNSPLHF.

The chain joins TRBV9 to TRBJ1-2, with D tentatively TRBD1 (6 bases). This CDR3 contains 16 residues. The ends were cut back, 4 bases at V and 1 base at J, with 17 bases in the middle. The germline V gene has CDR1 SGDLS and CDR2 YYNGEE. CDR3 in amino acids: CASSPRVDRINYGYTF. The CDR3 bases are TGTGCCAGCAGCCCTAGGGTCGACAGGATTAACTATGGCTACACCTTC. The full variable domain, its missing parts supplied by reference TRBV9 and TRBJ1-2, is DSGVTQTPKHLITATGQRVTLRCSPRSGDLSVYWYQQSLDQGLQFLIQYYNGEERAKGNILERFSAQQFPDLHSELNLSSLELGDSALYFCASSPRVDRINYGYTFGSGTRLTVV.

The chain is built from TRBV19 and TRBJ2-7; maybe TRBD1 (5 bases). Germline V gene lookup returns CDR1 LNHDA and CDR2 SQIVND (reference sequence). The CDR3 is made up of 12 amino acids. Trimming shortened V by 6 bases and J by 3 bases, and 9 bases separated the two germline ends. The CDR3 protein is CASSRDSYEQYF. For the CDR3, the DNA is TGTGCCAGTAGCCGTGACAGCTACGAGCAGTACTTC.